The T cell receptor beta chain under discussion was sequenced for a study of breast tumors, draining lymph nodes, adjacent tissues. Per germline, CDR1 SNHLY and CDR2 FYNNEI. J was trimmed by 5 bases and V by 3 bases; bases with no gene match: 9. This CDR3 is 17 amino acids long. Whole-study results and caveats: Luminal-like breast cancer showed significantly higher tumor–nontumor repertoire similarity than basal-like. Data fit most tumor T cells coming from lymph node, expanding in tumor.

MiXCR was run by TCRdb on the multiplex PCR reads, yielding one entry per CDR3 protein. Among over 60,000 distinct CDR3 sequences listed, roughly 44% were seen once. Details on this clonotype: What it binds is unknown.

This sequence joins TRBV2 and TRBJ2-3, with 12 bases lining up with TRBD2. Sample: breast tumor tissue. This clonotype originated in a female donor with breast cancer. Some clones in this sample may be carry-over from other donors' samples. The CDR3 region is CASSEGLAGGPEDTQYF. The CDR3 coding sequence is TGTGCCAGCAGTGAGGGGCTAGCGGGGGGGCCTGAAGATACGCAGTATTTT.